The 30 T cell receptor beta chains below were found in one sample sequenced in a study of post-analysis software for immune sequencing data. Which antigens these TCRs recognize remains unknown. Tagging with unique molecular identifiers was a feature of the TCR beta cDNA libraries. Using its own MiXCR run on the PCR reads, TCRdb lists one record per CDR3 protein. The data show about 540,000 distinct CDR3 sequences, roughly 34% seen once. Whole-study results and caveats: Included in a set of a handful of TRBV segments more frequent in patients than controls were TRBV5-6, TRBV5-1 and TRBV20-1.

The sequenced sample consisted of blood. The receptors come from a girl aged 2-17 years with multiple sclerosis.

This clonotype was seen more than once but under ten times. V is TRBV6-4 and J is TRBJ2-4; D gene unclear. The CDR3 runs 16 residues. V gave up 0 bases and J gave up 2 bases, with 11 bases separating them. CDR1 is MRHNA, CDR2 SNTAGT, per germline. CDR3 protein: CASSDSVYPTKNIQYF. DNA of the CDR3: TGTGCCAGCAGTGACTCGGTGTATCCAACCAAAAACATTCAGTACTTC.

The chain links TRBV12-3 or TRBV12-4 to TRBJ2-6, with D perhaps being TRBD1 or TRBD2 (5 bases each). V lost 3 bases and J lost 2, with 11 bases in between. The CDR3 loop spans 16 amino acids. The chain's CDR3 is CASSFEGLAGANVLTF. The CDR3 bases are TGTGCCAGCAGTTTCGAGGGGCTAGCTGGGGCCAACGTCCTGACTTTC.

Only a few counts were recorded for this clonotype. The chain has TRBV29-1 and TRBJ2-5, with 9 positions matching TRBD1. Germline V lookup: CDR1 SQVTM, CDR2 ANQGSEA. J lost 5 bases, V lost 7 bases, and 8 bases had no gene match. The CDR3 is made up of 13 amino acids. CDR3 amino acids: CSATGTGIETQYF. Here the CDR3 DNA reads TGCAGCGCCACCGGGACAGGGATCGAGACCCAGTACTTC.

The chain combines TRBV7-8 with TRBJ2-7; 8 nucleotides match TRBD2. V lost 7 bases and J lost 3; bases outside the gene matches: 14. Looked up from germline, CDR1 is SGHVS and CDR2 is FQNEAQ. The CDR3 sequence is 16 residues long. In DNA form, the CDR3 reads TGTGCCAGCAACCCCTTAGGAAGCGGGGGTCTCTACGAGCAGTACTTC. Translated: CASNPLGSGGLYEQYF.

This clonotype was found a few times. The chain joins TRBV5-5 to TRBJ2-7; D is unresolved. Trimming removed 0 bases at V and 3 bases at J, with 19 bases between. CDR1 is SGHKS, CDR2 YYEKEE, per germline (reference sequence). The CDR3 runs 17 residues. This chain's CDR3 is CASSLGGFARLYYEQYF. CDR3 coding DNA: TGTGCCAGCAGCTTGGGCGGCTTTGCGCGTCTCTACTACGAGCAGTACTTC.

This chain joins TRBV3-1 and TRBJ1-2; 8 nucleotides match TRBD1. This CDR3 comprises 16 residues. The junction had 10 bases not matched to a gene; V was cut back by 1 base and J by 6 bases. CDR1 is LGHDT and CDR2 is YNNKEL in the germline V gene (reference sequence). The CDR3: CASSQVGSDRVNGYTF. The CDR3 DNA is TGTGCCAGCAGCCAAGTCGGGTCGGACAGGGTCAATGGCTACACCTTC.

This clonotype was seen ten or more times. The chain is built from TRBV29-1 and TRBJ2-1, with D uncertain. CDR1 and CDR2 from the germline V gene are SQVTM and ANQGSEA. V dropped 1 base and J dropped 5 bases, with 6 bases sitting between them. The CDR3 is made up of 12 amino acids. The CDR3 protein is CSVEGFDNEQFF. In nucleotides, the CDR3 is TGCAGCGTTGAAGGATTCGACAATGAGCAGTTCTTC.

This clonotype was seen once. The chain links TRBV20-1 to TRBJ2-3; no definite D call. Germline V gives CDR1 DFQATT, CDR2 SNEGSKA (reference sequence). Trimming shortened V by 3 bases and J by 4 bases, and 14 bases separated the two germline ends. The CDR3 is 14 residues long. CDR3 in DNA: TGCAGTGCTAGCCTCAGTGGTGTGCCAGATACGCAGTATTTT. Protein: CSASLSGVPDTQYF.

The chain carries TRBV2 and TRBJ2-5; possibly TRBD2 for D (6 bases). Germline loops: CDR1 SNHLY, CDR2 FYNNEI. V gave up 8 bases and J gave up 5 bases, with 15 bases separating them. This CDR3 is built from 13 residues. As DNA, the CDR3 is TGTGCCAGCGGGGGTAGGCGGGGCGAGACCCAGTACTTC. It codes for CASGGRRGETQYF.

The genes are TRBV3-1 and TRBJ1-2; D not resolved. CDR3 length equals 14 residues. V lost 6 bases and J 7 bases, leaving 18 bases between the germline ends. Germline CDR1 and CDR2: LGHDT and YNNKEL (reference sequence). The CDR3 nucleotides read TGTGCCAGCAGTAACTTGGTTGAAAGAGGTGGCTACACCTTC. The encoded protein is CASSNLVERGGYTF.

Here the CDR3 DNA reads TGCGCCAGCAGCCATGGACCCAGTAGGGAGCAGTACTTC. It encodes CASSHGPSREQYF. This sequence joins TRBV4-1 and TRBJ2-7; D unresolved. Germline V gene lookup returns CDR1 MGHRA and CDR2 YSYEKL. Trimming took off 3 bases at V and 7 bases at J, with 13 bases between the two ends. The CDR3 is made up of 13 amino acids.

This clonotype was observed a handful of times. This chain uses TRBV7-2 with TRBJ2-7; TRBD1 or TRBD2 may be the D gene (5 bases each). Germline V gene data show CDR1 as SGHTA and CDR2 as FQGNSA. Trimming removed 1 base at V and 0 bases at J, with 7 bases between. The length of the CDR3 is 14 residues. CDR3 sequence (DNA): TGTGCCAGCAGCTTAGACGGGGCCTCCTACGAGCAGTACTTC. It is translated as CASSLDGASYEQYF.

The chain recombines TRBV12-3 or TRBV12-4 with TRBJ2-7; TRBD2 aligns across 8 bases. The CDR3 runs to 14 residues. With V trimmed by 6 bases and J by 5 bases, 9 bases remained unmatched. CDR3 residues: CASRRSGALDEQYF. The CDR3, as DNA: TGTGCCAGCAGACGTAGCGGGGCCCTGGACGAGCAGTACTTC.

This clonotype was counted between two and nine times. The chain employs TRBV10-3 and TRBJ2-3, with 8 bases fitting TRBD2. The CDR3 contains 16 residues. V lost 0 bases to trimming and J lost 1 base; unmatched junction nucleotides: 3. Per the germline V gene, CDR1 is ENHRY and CDR2 is SYGVKD. The CDR3 protein is CAISESALAGTDTQYF. The CDR3 DNA reads TGTGCCATCAGTGAGTCTGCACTAGCGGGCACAGATACGCAGTATTTT.

This clonotype was detected a few times. CDR3 residues: CSATDNYGYTF. CDR3 DNA sequence: TGCAGTGCTACCGACAACTATGGCTACACCTTC. The chain has TRBV20-1 and TRBJ1-2; D ambiguous. V was trimmed by 4 bases and J by 2 bases, leaving 5 bases between them. From germline, CDR1 is DFQATT and CDR2 SNEGSKA (reference sequence). This CDR3 contains 11 residues.

Ten or more counts support this clonotype. The V call is TRBV12-3 or TRBV12-4, the J call TRBJ2-1; TRBD1 matches at 7 bases. The CDR3 contains 13 residues. J gave up 8 bases and V 6 bases, and 7 bases lay outside the gene matches. The CDR3 spells CASSPGQRDEQFF. The CDR3 DNA sequence: TGTGCCAGCAGCCCGGGACAGAGGGATGAGCAGTTCTTC.

This clonotype was observed a few times. The chain employs TRBV6-2 or TRBV6-3 and TRBJ2-7, with a tentative D call TRBD1 (6 bases). The CDR3 runs to 15 residues. The germline V gene has CDR1 MNHEY and CDR2 SVGEGT. V lost 2 bases, J lost 8 bases, and 19 bases lay in between. CDR3 sequence reads: CASSYAGTPIIQQYF. The CDR3 DNA follows: TGTGCCAGCAGTTACGCCGGGACACCTATAATCCAGCAGTACTTC.

The rearrangement joins TRBV5-1 to TRBJ2-3, with D possibly TRBD2 on 5 matching bases. CDR1 and CDR2 (germline): SGHRS, YFSETQ. V was shortened by 4 bases and J by 2 bases, with 17 bases between the two germline ends. This CDR3 has 16 amino acids. DNA for the CDR3: TGCGCCAGCAGCGCCCCGCTAGCTCTCTCCACAGATACGCAGTATTTT. Translated: CASSAPLALSTDTQYF.

The gene calls are TRBV7-9 and TRBJ2-4; 10 bases map to TRBD2. The junction had 7 bases not matched to a gene; V was cut back by 5 bases and J by 0 bases. The V gene's germline CDR1 is SEHNR and CDR2 FQNEAQ (reference sequence). CDR3 length: 17 amino acids. The CDR3 here is CASSTLLAGRAKNIQYF. CDR3 nucleotide sequence: TGTGCCAGCAGCACACTACTAGCGGGGCGAGCCAAAAACATTCAGTACTTC.

This chain uses TRBV9 with TRBJ2-7; TRBD1 matches at 9 bases. This CDR3 comprises 15 residues. Trimming removed 3 bases from V and 5 bases from J; junction bases left unmatched: 9. CDR1 is SGDLS and CDR2 is YYNGEE in the germline V gene. The CDR3 is CASSENRGHIDEQYF. The CDR3 region has the DNA TGTGCCAGCAGCGAGAACAGGGGGCATATCGACGAGCAGTACTTC.

This clonotype was observed a few times. This chain joins TRBV6-6 and TRBJ2-1, with 10 bases matching TRBD1. Trimming took 6 bases from V and 4 from J; bases not matched to a gene: 6. The CDR3 runs 15 residues. Germline V gives CDR1 MNHNY, CDR2 SVGAGI (reference sequence). In DNA, the CDR3 is TGTGCCAGCAGATCCCGGGACAGGGGTTACAATGAGCAGTTCTTC. This translates into CASRSRDRGYNEQFF.

The chain joins TRBV11-3 to TRBJ2-6; 8 positions match TRBD1. J lost 0 bases, V lost 5 bases, and 9 bases had no gene match. Germline loops: CDR1 SGHNT, CDR2 YENEEA. The CDR3 is 18 amino acids. The CDR3 here is CASSPGQGASSGANVLTF. CDR3 nucleotide sequence: TGTGCCAGCAGCCCCGGGCAGGGGGCCAGCTCTGGGGCCAACGTCCTGACTTTC.

The gene calls are TRBV2 and TRBJ2-7, with D unclear. Trimming stripped 6 bases from V and 2 bases from J, with 8 bases between. The CDR3 covers 12 residues. The germline gives CDR1 SNHLY, CDR2 FYNNEI. The CDR3 is CASRPPTYEQYF. The CDR3 region has the DNA TGTGCCAGCAGGCCACCTACCTACGAGCAGTACTTC.

This chain links TRBV12-3 or TRBV12-4 with TRBJ1-5, with D tentatively TRBD1 (6 bases). The CDR3 has 15 amino acids. Trimming pared 6 bases from V and 2 bases from J, leaving 14 bases between. The CDR3 sequence is CASSPYRQGNQPQHF. In nucleotides, the CDR3 is TGTGCCAGCAGCCCATATCGACAGGGCAATCAGCCCCAGCATTTT.

The CDR3 DNA follows: TGTGCCAGCACCCCTGAGAGTAATGAGCAGTTCTTC. Its protein is CASTPESNEQFF. The chain has TRBV2 and TRBJ2-1; D is unresolved. This CDR3 contains 12 residues. The V and J ends lost 7 bases and 7 bases respectively, with 11 bases between them. Germline CDR1 reads SNHLY; CDR2 reads FYNNEI.

A single count supports this clonotype. The chain is built from TRBV7-2 and TRBJ2-5, with 13 bases fitting TRBD2. The CDR3 runs to 15 residues. The ends lost 3 bases at V and 11 bases at J; junction bases unmatched: 9. CDR1 SGHTA and CDR2 FQGNSA come from the germline V gene. The chain's CDR3 is CASSLQTSGGYKQYF. The CDR3 DNA follows: TGTGCCAGCAGCTTGCAGACTAGCGGGGGGTACAAGCAGTACTTC.

The genes are TRBV10-3 and TRBJ2-3; 10 nucleotides line up with TRBD2. V lost 4 bases, J lost 1 base, and 2 bases stayed unmatched. The CDR3 loop spans 15 amino acids. Germline V gene data show CDR1 as ENHRY and CDR2 as SYGVKD. CDR3 residues: CAISVSGGRTDTQYF. CDR3 sequence (DNA): TGTGCCATCAGTGTTAGCGGGGGGCGCACAGATACGCAGTATTTT.

The chain employs TRBV3-1 and TRBJ2-5; 9 nucleotides align to TRBD1. V was pared by 5 bases and J by 4 bases, with 11 bases of the junction left unmatched. Germline CDR1 is LGHDT and CDR2 is YNNKEL (reference sequence). The CDR3 runs 16 residues. For the CDR3, the DNA is TGTGCCAGCAGCGCCCCCGGGACAGGGAGTGGAGAGACCCAGTACTTC. Encoded protein: CASSAPGTGSGETQYF.

This clonotype was recorded a few times. The chain recombines TRBV20-1 with TRBJ1-6, with 7 bases identical to TRBD1. This CDR3 spans 14 amino acids. The V segment lost 0 bases and the J segment 7 bases; nucleotides outside the gene matches: 3. Germline V lookup: CDR1 DFQATT, CDR2 SNEGSKA (reference sequence). The CDR3 protein is CSARDPTGNSPLHF. The CDR3 DNA reads as TGCAGTGCTAGAGACCCGACAGGGAATTCACCCCTCCACTTT.

J is TRBJ1-2 and V is TRBV11-1; D is undetermined. V dropped 5 bases and J dropped 8 bases, with 9 bases sitting between them. Germline lookup yields CDR1 SGHAT and CDR2 FQDESV (reference sequence). The CDR3 is 11 amino acids. The CDR3 spells CASSPGLGYTF. The CDR3 DNA sequence: TGTGCCAGCAGCCCCGGACTCGGCTACACCTTC. Using reference TRBV11-1 and TRBJ1-2 for the parts outside the CDR3, the full variable domain is EAEVAQSPRYKITEKSQAVAFWCDPISGHATLYWYRQILGQGPELLVQFQDESVVDDSQLPKDRFSAERLKGVDSTLKIQPAELGDSAMYLCASSPGLGYTFGSGTRLTVV.